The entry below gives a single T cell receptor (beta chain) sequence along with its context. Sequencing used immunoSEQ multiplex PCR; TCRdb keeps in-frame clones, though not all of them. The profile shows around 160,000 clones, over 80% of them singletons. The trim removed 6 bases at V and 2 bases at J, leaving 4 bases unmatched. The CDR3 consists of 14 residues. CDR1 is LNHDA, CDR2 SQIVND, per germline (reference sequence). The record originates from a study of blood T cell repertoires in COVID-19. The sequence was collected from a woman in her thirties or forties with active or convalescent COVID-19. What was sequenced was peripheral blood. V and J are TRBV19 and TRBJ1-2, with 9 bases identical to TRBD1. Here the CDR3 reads CASSFDRGNYGYTF. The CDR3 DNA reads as TGTGCCAGTAGCTTCGACAGGGGGAACTATGGCTACACCTTC.